The T cell receptor (beta chain) under discussion was sequenced for a study of T cell repertoires in cytomegalovirus infection. TCRdb independently ran MiXCR on the reads; one entry per CDR3 protein. The sample carries around 210,000 distinct CDR3 sequences, about 7% recorded once. The sample holds many counts of this clonotype. Sample: PBMCs. The receptor was isolated from a human donor in good health (CMV status not recorded). Some clones in this sample may be carry-over from other donors' samples.

The CDR3 region is CASSYSSRAGTDTQYF. CDR3 sequence (DNA): TGTGCCAGCAGTTACTCCTCCCGCGCTGGCACAGATACGCAGTATTTT. The chain recombines TRBV6-2 or TRBV6-3 with TRBJ2-3; no firm D call. Germline V gene data show CDR1 as MNHEY and CDR2 as SVGEGT. With 0 bases removed from V and 1 base from J, the gap between germline ends came to 11 bases. This CDR3 has 16 amino acids.